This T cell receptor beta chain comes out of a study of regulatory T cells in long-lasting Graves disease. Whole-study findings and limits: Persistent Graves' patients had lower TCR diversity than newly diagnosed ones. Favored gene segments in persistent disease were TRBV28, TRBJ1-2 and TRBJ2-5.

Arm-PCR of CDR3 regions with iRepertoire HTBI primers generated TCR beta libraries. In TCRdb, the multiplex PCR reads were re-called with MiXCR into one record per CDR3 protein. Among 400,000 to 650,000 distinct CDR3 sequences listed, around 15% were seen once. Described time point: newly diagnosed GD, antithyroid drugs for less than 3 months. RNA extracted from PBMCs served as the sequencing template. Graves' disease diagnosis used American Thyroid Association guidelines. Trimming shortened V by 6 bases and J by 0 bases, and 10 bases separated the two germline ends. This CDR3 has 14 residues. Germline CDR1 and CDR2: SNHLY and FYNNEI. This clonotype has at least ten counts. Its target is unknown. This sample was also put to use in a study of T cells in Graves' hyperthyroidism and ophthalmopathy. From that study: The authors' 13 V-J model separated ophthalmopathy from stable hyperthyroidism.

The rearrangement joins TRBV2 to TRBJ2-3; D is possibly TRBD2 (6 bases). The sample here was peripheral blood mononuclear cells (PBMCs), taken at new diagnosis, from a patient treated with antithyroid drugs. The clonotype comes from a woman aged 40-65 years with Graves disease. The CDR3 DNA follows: TGTGCCAGCAGGACGGGACTCAGCACAGATACGCAGTATTTT. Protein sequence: CASRTGLSTDTQYF.